A single sample gave rise to the 27 T cell receptor beta chains below, sequenced in a study of shared clonotypes between healthy human individuals. TCRdb keeps only in-frame clones here, not all; method: immunoSEQ multiplex PCR. Of about 690,000 clones in the sample, less than 95% were seen once. Sample: memory CD8+ T cells from PBMCs. Subset defined: CD45RO+ cells pooled with CCR7-negative TemRA cells. These receptors were taken from a man aged 18 to 29 in good health. Some clones in this sample may be carry-over from other donors' samples.

The gene calls are TRBV10-3 and TRBJ2-1; 8 bases fit TRBD2. The V gene's germline CDR1 is ENHRY and CDR2 SYGVKD. This CDR3 is 16 amino acids long. V lost 5 bases and J lost 7; bases outside the gene matches: 13. CDR3 sequence (DNA): TGTGCCATCAGTTATATTAGCGGGGAGGGCCTTAATGAGCAGTTCTTC. This sequence encodes CAISYISGEGLNEQFF.

V gene TRBV7-3 combines with J gene TRBJ1-1; TRBD1 agrees at 7 bases. The length of the CDR3 is 13 residues. CDR1 is SGHTA and CDR2 is FQGTGA in the germline V gene. The J segment lost 3 bases and the V segment lost 6 bases, leaving 4 bases of the junction unmatched. The CDR3 DNA is TGTGCCAGCAGTCTTCAGGGGGACACTGAAGCTTTCTTT. Translating gives CASSLQGDTEAFF.

V is TRBV5-5 and J is TRBJ2-7; D call uncertain. The CDR3 totals 17 residues. The V end lost 4 bases, the J end lost 3 bases, and 23 bases lay between the germline ends. CDR1 is SGHKS and CDR2 is YYEKEE in the germline V gene (reference sequence). CDR3 bases: TGTGCCAGCAGCCCCCGGTCTGGGTATCGATATGGCTACGAGCAGTACTTC. Amino acids: CASSPRSGYRYGYEQYF.

V usage is TRBV5-1 and J usage is TRBJ2-3; TRBD1 matches at 9 bases. Germline loops: CDR1 SGHRS, CDR2 YFSETQ. This CDR3 is 16 amino acids long. Germline trimming cut 7 bases from V and 0 bases from J; bases unmatched to any gene: 9. CDR3 region: CASSLQGQGSTDTQYF. CDR3 DNA: TGCGCCAGCTCACTTCAAGGACAGGGGAGCACAGATACGCAGTATTTT.

The chain recombines TRBV9 with TRBJ1-3; 7 positions match TRBD1. Trimming removed 5 bases from V and 0 bases from J; junction bases left unmatched: 5. Looked up from germline, CDR1 is SGDLS and CDR2 is YYNGEE. This CDR3 has 15 residues. The CDR3 sequence: CASSRQGHSGNTIYF. The CDR3 coding sequence is TGTGCCAGCAGTCGACAGGGACACTCTGGAAACACCATATATTTT.

The chain joins TRBV29-1 to TRBJ1-1; weak D call: TRBD1 (6 bases). CDR1 and CDR2 (germline): SQVTM, ANQGSEA. The CDR3 runs to 13 residues. Deletions cut 5 bases from V and 0 bases from J, with 10 bases between. CDR3 loop: CSVTDRMNTEAFF. CDR3 nucleotide sequence: TGCAGCGTTACGGACAGAATGAACACTGAAGCTTTCTTT.

This clone was seen only a few times. The chain carries TRBV5-1 and TRBJ2-7, with D unclear. V was shortened by 2 bases and J by 0 bases, with 9 bases between the two germline ends. Germline lookup yields CDR1 SGHRS and CDR2 YFSETQ. The CDR3 extends over 14 amino acids. The CDR3 loop is CASSFRVNSYEQYF. CDR3 sequence (DNA): TGCGCCAGCAGCTTTCGGGTTAACTCCTACGAGCAGTACTTC.

The chain recombines TRBV7-6 with TRBJ2-7; 7 positions match TRBD2. V shed 5 bases and J 3 bases; nucleotides not matched to a gene: 10. The germline CDR1 and CDR2 sequences are SGHVS and FNYEAQ. This CDR3 has 15 residues. The CDR3 sequence is CASSDPTGEGYEQYF. In DNA, the CDR3 is TGTGCCAGCAGCGACCCCACCGGGGAGGGCTACGAGCAGTACTTC.

Worth noting for this clone: One end of the junction fails to match germline, which may point to a read error. J is TRBJ2-7 and V is TRBV30, with 14 bases identical to TRBD2. This CDR3 has 16 residues. Germline V gene data show CDR1 as GTSNPN and CDR2 as SVGIG (reference sequence). The chain's CDR3 is CAWTSGRLMYSYEQYF. The CDR3 coding sequence is TGTGCTTGGACTAGCGGGAGGCTTATGTATTCCTACGAGCAGTACTTC.

This chain connects TRBV4-1 to TRBJ1-2, with a tentative D call TRBD1 (6 bases). This CDR3 spans 16 amino acids. The germline V gene encodes CDR1 MGHRA and CDR2 YSYEKL. Trimming removed 7 bases at V and 3 bases at J, with 21 bases between. The CDR3 sequence: CASKGQKKTRDYGYTF. CDR3 nucleotide sequence: TGCGCCAGCAAGGGACAAAAGAAAACTCGGGACTATGGCTACACCTTC.

The rearrangement links TRBV5-4 to TRBJ2-3, with D possibly TRBD1 on 8 matching bases. CDR3 length: 16 residues. Deletions cut 3 bases from V and 3 bases from J, with 17 bases between. CDR1 SGHNT and CDR2 YYREEE come from the germline V gene (reference sequence). As DNA, the CDR3 is TGTGCCAGCAGCTCAAGACAGGGGCGGGGGACAGATACGCAGTATTTT. It specifies CASSSRQGRGTDTQYF. Full variable domain (rest looked up from reference TRBV5-4 and TRBJ2-3): ETGVTQSPTHLIKTRGQQVTLRCSSQSGHNTVSWYQQALGQGPQFIFQYYREEENGRGNFPPRFSGLQFPNYSSELNVNALELDDSALYLCASSSRQGRGTDTQYFGPGTRLTVL.

In its sample, this clone was seen once. The genes are TRBV7-9 and TRBJ2-1; D is possibly TRBD1 or TRBD2 (6 bases each). CDR1 is SEHNR and CDR2 is FQNEAQ in the germline V gene (reference sequence). The CDR3 length is 15 residues. V was trimmed by 5 bases and J by 11 bases, leaving 22 bases between them. The DNA for the CDR3 is TGTGCCAGCAGCAACAACCAAAACGACAGGACTAAGCAGTTCTTC. Amino acid sequence: CASSNNQNDRTKQFF.

This clone was detected a few times. The rearrangement uses TRBV29-1 and TRBJ1-1; tentatively, D is TRBD1 (5 bases). Germline assignment: CDR1 SQVTM and CDR2 ANQGSEA. The V end was cut by 6 bases, the J end by 4 bases, with 15 bases between. The CDR3 contains 13 residues. CDR3 DNA sequence: TGCAGCGTGTTCAGGTGGAGGGGCACTGAAGCTTTCTTT. It specifies CSVFRWRGTEAFF. Complete variable domain (other parts from reference TRBV29-1 and TRBJ1-1): SAVISQKPSRDICQRGTSLTIQCQVDSQVTMMFWYRQQPGQSLTLIATANQGSEATYESGFVIDKFPISRPNLTFSTLTVSNMSPEDSSIYLCSVFRWRGTEAFFGQGTRLTVV.

This clone was recorded once. As DNA, the CDR3 is TGTGCCTGGAGTGTGAGTGGGGAGCAGTATTTT. It is translated as CAWSVSGEQYF. This rearrangement joins TRBV30 to TRBJ2-3; D gene ambiguous. The CDR3 loop spans 11 amino acids. CDR1 is GTSNPN and CDR2 is SVGIG in the germline V gene (reference sequence). V was cut by 0 bases and J by 11 bases, with 9 bases left in between.

V and J are TRBV5-6 and TRBJ2-7; D is possibly TRBD2 (6 bases). CDR1 and CDR2 (germline): SGHDT, YYEEEE. The CDR3 is 12 amino acids. Deletions cut 4 bases from V and 5 bases from J, with 10 bases between. The CDR3 loop is CASSAGLNEQYF. CDR3 sequence (DNA): TGTGCCAGCAGCGCCGGACTAAACGAGCAGTACTTC. The full variable domain, with the rest looked up from reference TRBV5-6 and TRBJ2-7, is DAGVTQSPTHLIKTRGQQVTLRCSPKSGHDTVSWYQQALGQGPQFIFQYYEEEERQRGNFPDRFSGHQFPNYSSELNVNALLLGDSALYLCASSAGLNEQYFGPGTRLTVT.

As concerns this clone: This CDR3 is also generated by other DNA sequences in the sample. The chain is built from TRBV29-1 and TRBJ1-1; no firm D call. Between the trimmed V and J ends, which lost 7 bases and 2 bases, there was a span of 5 bases. The CDR3 is 10 amino acids. The germline V gene has CDR1 SQVTM and CDR2 ANQGSEA. The CDR3, as DNA: TGCAGCGCCAGAAACACTGAAGCTTTCTTT. The encoded protein is CSARNTEAFF.

The chain links TRBV6-5 to TRBJ1-5; D might be TRBD1 (5 bases). Germline CDR1 and CDR2: MNHEY and SVGAGI. The V gene lost 2 bases and the J gene lost 2 bases, with 10 bases spanning the gap. The CDR3 totals 15 residues. The CDR3 nucleotides are TGTGCCAGCAGTTACGGGGGGAATGGCAATCAGCCCCAGCATTTT. It yields the protein CASSYGGNGNQPQHF.

V gene TRBV20-1 combines with J gene TRBJ2-7; D gene ambiguous. The V end lost 6 bases, the J end lost 4 bases, and 10 bases lay between the germline ends. Germline CDR1 and CDR2: DFQATT and SNEGSKA (reference sequence). The CDR3 has 11 residues. CDR3 in DNA: TGCAGTGCAAGCCTGAGGTACGAGCAGTACTTC. It encodes CSASLRYEQYF.

The V gene is TRBV9, the J gene TRBJ1-2; 10 nucleotides align to TRBD1. The CDR3 loop spans 18 amino acids. In germline, CDR1 is SGDLS, CDR2 YYNGEE. The J segment lost 3 bases and the V segment lost 0 bases, leaving 11 bases of the junction unmatched. Written as DNA, the CDR3 is TGTGCCAGCAGCGTAGATAGACAGGGGGCTTACGGGGACTATGGCTACACCTTC. Its translation: CASSVDRQGAYGDYGYTF.

A word on this clone: This specimen includes other DNA sequences encoding the same CDR3. The chain has TRBV28 and TRBJ2-7, with 8 nucleotides matching TRBD1. This CDR3 spans 14 amino acids. In germline, CDR1 is MDHEN, CDR2 SYDVKM. V gave up 3 bases and J gave up 4 bases; unmatched junction bases: 5. Here the CDR3 reads CASSFAGGGYEQYF. CDR3 in DNA: TGTGCCAGCAGTTTCGCAGGGGGCGGGTACGAGCAGTACTTC. The variable domain in full, with the rest retrieved from reference TRBV28 and TRBJ2-7, is DVKVTQSSRYLVKRTGEKVFLECVQDMDHENMFWYRQDPGLGLRLIYFSYDVKMKEKGDIPEGYSVSREKKERFSLILESASTNQTSMYLCASSFAGGGYEQYFGPGTRLTVT.

The CDR3 spells CASGEGTPRTGELFF. DNA of the CDR3: TGTGCTAGTGGGGAGGGGACACCTAGGACCGGGGAGCTGTTTTTT. The J gene is TRBJ2-2, the V gene TRBV12-5; D is possibly TRBD1 or TRBD2 (6 bases each). The CDR3 consists of 15 residues. Germline lookup yields CDR1 LGHNT and CDR2 FRNRAP. V was clipped by 6 bases and J by 5 bases, with 16 bases between them.

This chain joins TRBV27 and TRBJ2-1; 13 nucleotides agree with TRBD2. The V segment lost 6 bases and the J segment 0 bases; nucleotides outside the gene matches: 14. This CDR3 is 20 amino acids long. Germline CDR1 and CDR2: MNHEY and SMNVEV (reference sequence). CDR3 DNA sequence: TGTGCCAGCAGATCTACCCCGGGACTAGCGGGGAGGAGCTCCTACAATGAGCAGTTCTTC. It is translated as CASRSTPGLAGRSSYNEQFF.

The V gene is TRBV7-6, the J gene TRBJ2-1; D perhaps matches TRBD2 (5 bases). V was pared by 2 bases and J by 0 bases, with 11 bases between. Looked up from germline, CDR1 is SGHVS and CDR2 is FNYEAQ. The CDR3 runs to 16 residues. CDR3 DNA: TGTGCCAGCAGCTTATTTGGGAGCGGCTCCTACAATGAGCAGTTCTTC. The encoded protein is CASSLFGSGSYNEQFF.

The rearrangement joins TRBV27 to TRBJ2-1, with unresolved D. The CDR3 is 15 amino acids. V was clipped by 5 bases and J by 1 base, with 12 bases between them. Germline values: CDR1 MNHEY, CDR2 SMNVEV (reference sequence). In DNA form, the CDR3 reads TGTGCCAGCAGTGACCTTTACAGTTCCTACAATGAGCAGTTCTTC. Its protein is CASSDLYSSYNEQFF.

This clone was seen once. This sequence joins TRBV7-3 and TRBJ2-5, with D possibly TRBD1 on 5 matching bases. Germline lookup yields CDR1 SGHTA and CDR2 FQGTGA. Trimming left V 1 base short and J 2 bases short, with 8 bases between. This CDR3 comprises 14 residues. In DNA, the CDR3 is TGTGCCAGCAGCTTAAGCAGGGATCAAGAGACCCAGTACTTC. This encodes CASSLSRDQETQYF. The full variable domain, rest sourced from reference TRBV7-3 and TRBJ2-5, is GAGVSQTPSNKVTEKGKYVELRCDPISGHTALYWYRQSLGQGPEFLIYFQGTGAADDSGLPNDRFFAVRPEGSVSTLKIQRTERGDSAVYLCASSLSRDQETQYFGPGTRLLVL.

This chain joins TRBV7-9 and TRBJ1-1; D might be TRBD1 (6 bases). The CDR3 sequence is 13 residues long. Germline V gene sequence: CDR1 SEHNR, CDR2 FQNEAQ (reference sequence). Trimming took 5 bases from V and 2 from J, leaving 9 bases between them. CDR3: CASSEDRNTEAFF. The CDR3 bases are TGTGCCAGCAGCGAGGACAGAAACACTGAAGCTTTCTTT.

The V gene is TRBV9, the J gene TRBJ2-1, with 7 bases identical to TRBD1. Per the germline V gene, CDR1 is SGDLS and CDR2 is YYNGEE. The length of the CDR3 is 12 residues. V shed 10 bases and J 7 bases; nucleotides not matched to a gene: 8. CDR3 nucleotide sequence: TGTGCCTCAGAGGGGGCCGGGAATGAGCAGTTCTTC. Protein sequence: CASEGAGNEQFF.